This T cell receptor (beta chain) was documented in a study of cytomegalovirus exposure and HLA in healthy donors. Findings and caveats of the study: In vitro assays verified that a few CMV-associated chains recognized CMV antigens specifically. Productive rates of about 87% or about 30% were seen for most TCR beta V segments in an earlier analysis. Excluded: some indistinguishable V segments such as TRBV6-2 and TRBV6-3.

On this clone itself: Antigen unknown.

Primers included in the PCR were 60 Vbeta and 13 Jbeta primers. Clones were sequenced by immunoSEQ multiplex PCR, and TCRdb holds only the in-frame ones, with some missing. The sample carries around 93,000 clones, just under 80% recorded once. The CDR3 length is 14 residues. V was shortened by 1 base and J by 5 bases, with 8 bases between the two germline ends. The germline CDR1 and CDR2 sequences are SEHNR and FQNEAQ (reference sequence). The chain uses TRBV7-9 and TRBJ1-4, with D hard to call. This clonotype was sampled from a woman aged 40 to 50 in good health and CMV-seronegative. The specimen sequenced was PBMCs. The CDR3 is CASSLGQVNEKLFF. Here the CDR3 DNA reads TGTGCCAGCAGCTTAGGTCAGGTGAATGAAAAACTGTTTTTT.